This T cell receptor beta chain was recovered during a study of response to subunit inactivated influenza vaccine. Notes on the study in general: Few additional T cells are recruited per seasonal influenza vaccination, authors suggested.

The V gene's germline CDR1 is DFQATT and CDR2 SNEGSKA (reference sequence). The length of the CDR3 is 13 residues. Via MiXCR, TCRdb re-called the RT-PCR reads, giving one row per CDR3 protein. Among 530,000 or so distinct CDR3 sequences listed, about 10% were seen once. The sample holds many counts of this clonotype. Its antigen is undetermined. This rearrangement joins TRBV20-1 to TRBJ2-1; 7 bases match TRBD1. The starting material was PBMCs from blood, obtained on the day of vaccination. The clonotype was recovered from a man in his forties or fifties who received an inactivated influenza vaccine. The CDR3 DNA follows: TGCAGCACCGGGACAGTGACTTACAATGAGCAGTTCTTC. This translates into CSTGTVTYNEQFF.